The rows below give T cell receptor beta chains drawn from one sample of a study of human T cells and chemical hapten exposure. TCRdb itself ran the RACE reads through MiXCR, one entry per CDR3 protein. The profile shows roughly 100,000 distinct CDR3 sequences, 9.3% of them singletons. The source was whole blood, collected in connection with sensitization to the hapten diphenylcyclopropenone (DPC). Receptors were obtained from a middle-aged woman with alopecia areata. Some clones in this sample may be carry-over from other donors' samples. The CDR3 runs from the conserved cysteine through the conserved F or W. The D gene is left open where the match is weak. Expanded clones are given a class, and other clones once, few, many or no size at all.

clone size,V gene,CDR3 length,D gene,J gene,CDR3 DNA,CDR3 protein
NA,TRBV4-3,16,TRBD2,TRBJ2-1,TGCGCCAGCAGCCAAGATGGGCCGGGAGGCCTCAATGAGCAGTTCTTC,CASSQDGPGGLNEQFF
many,TRBV14,18,TRBD2,TRBJ2-6,TGTGCCAGCAGCTTCGGCGGGACTACGCGCTCTGGGGCCAACGTCCTGACTTTC,CASSFGGTTRSGANVLTF
NA,TRBV20-1,15,TRBD2,TRBJ2-1,TGCAGTGCTACCCCTGGCGGGAGTTGGTCCAATGAGCAGTTCTTC,CSATPGGSWSNEQFF
NA,TRBV6-2/TRBV6-3,13,NA,TRBJ2-1,TGTGCCAGTAGCGGTGGCTCCTACAATGAGCAGTTCTTC,CASSGGSYNEQFF
few,TRBV5-1,16,TRBD2,TRBJ2-1,TGCGCCAGCAGCTTAGGAGCGGGAGCACAGAACAATGAGCAGTTCTTC,CASSLGAGAQNNEQFF
few,TRBV28,15,TRBD1,TRBJ2-7,TGTGCCAGCAGTATTGGGACAGCATTACCCTACGAGCAGTACTTC,CASSIGTALPYEQYF
NA,TRBV7-2,17,TRBD2,TRBJ2-3,TGTGCCAGCACTCCAGCGGGAATTGGGATGGGCACAGATACGCAGTATTTT,CASTPAGIGMGTDTQYF
many,TRBV3-1,12,NA,TRBJ1-1,TGTGCCAGCAGCCAAGTTAACAGTCACCTTTTCTTT,CASSQVNSHLFF
many,TRBV5-6,15,NA,TRBJ2-2,TGTGCCAGCAGCCCTGGGCTCGGAAACACCGGGGAGCTGTTTTTT,CASSPGLGNTGELFF
NA,TRBV29-1,12,NA,TRBJ1-1,TGCAGCGTAGCTACAGTGAACACTGAAGCTTTCTTT,CSVATVNTEAFF
many,TRBV7-9,14,NA,TRBJ1-1,TGTGCCAGCAGCTCTCAGACAGCGAACACTGAAGCTTTCTTT,CASSSQTANTEAFF
few,TRBV12-3/TRBV12-4,15,NA,TRBJ2-1,TGTGCCAGCAGTTTTGAGGGGAGAGGAAACAATGAGCAGTTCTTC,CASSFEGRGNNEQFF
few,TRBV7-2,15,TRBD2,TRBJ2-5,TGTGCCAGCAGCTTCACTAGCGGGAGGCAAGAGACCCAGTACTTC,CASSFTSGRQETQYF
many,TRBV5-4,16,TRBD2,TRBJ2-1,TGTGCCAGCAGCTTGGTTAGCGGGCGCTCCTACAATGAGCAGTTCTTC,CASSLVSGRSYNEQFF
few,TRBV10-3,16,NA,TRBJ1-2,TGTGCCATCAGCCCCTCCTGGGACGTAGCTAACTATGGCTACACCTTC,CAISPSWDVANYGYTF
few,TRBV6-5,15,TRBD2,TRBJ2-7,TGTGCCAGCAGTTACCGGGCTAGCGGCTCCTACGAGCAGTACTTC,CASSYRASGSYEQYF
many,TRBV15,17,NA,TRBJ1-5,TGTGCCACCAGCAGGGGATACAGGGAGAGGATAAATCAGCCCCAGCATTTT,CATSRGYRERINQPQHF